The 16 T cell receptor beta chains presented below share a single source sample, sequenced in a study of blood T cell repertoires in COVID-19. TCRdb's copy holds only in-frame clones and misses some; the assay was immunoSEQ multiplex PCR. The table shows 50,000 to 55,000 clones, with just over 85% occurring only once. The source material was peripheral blood. Receptors were obtained from a man at least 80 years old with acute or convalescent COVID-19.

This sequence joins TRBV28 and TRBJ1-1; D perhaps matches TRBD1 (5 bases). Trimming took 5 bases from V and 1 from J, leaving 14 bases between them. Looked up from germline, CDR1 is MDHEN and CDR2 is SYDVKM. The CDR3 sequence is 15 residues long. The CDR3 nucleotides read TGTGCCAGCAGTATTAGACAGAGATCGAACACTGAAGCTTTCTTT. It is translated as CASSIRQRSNTEAFF.

This clone appeared once. The V gene is TRBV7-9, the J gene TRBJ2-5; tentative D call: TRBD2 (6 bases). The CDR3 is made up of 15 amino acids. V shed 6 bases and J shed 1 base, with 15 bases lying between them. CDR1 and CDR2 (germline): SEHNR, FQNEAQ (reference sequence). The CDR3 here is CASSLLGDFQETQYF. Written as DNA, the CDR3 is TGTGCCAGCAGTCTACTCGGGGACTTCCAAGAGACCCAGTACTTC.

J is TRBJ2-1 and V is TRBV2; D is uncertain. V was shortened by 4 bases and J by 0 bases, with 13 bases between the two germline ends. Germline CDR1 is SNHLY and CDR2 is FYNNEI. This CDR3 is 16 amino acids long. The CDR3 spells CASSGLPRASYNEQFF. CDR3 DNA sequence: TGTGCCAGCAGTGGGCTCCCTAGAGCCTCCTACAATGAGCAGTTCTTC.

The chain employs TRBV13 and TRBJ1-5; TRBD1 agrees at 8 bases. V dropped 5 bases and J dropped 3; count of bases not matched to a gene: 6. Germline V gene data show CDR1 as PRHDT and CDR2 as FYEKMQ (reference sequence). The CDR3 totals 15 residues. The CDR3 region has the DNA TGTGCCAGCAGCCTCGGACAGGGCTTCAATCAGCCCCAGCATTTT. As protein: CASSLGQGFNQPQHF.

The gene calls are TRBV27 and TRBJ1-2; no firm D call. This CDR3 is 14 amino acids long. CDR1 is MNHEY and CDR2 is SMNVEV in the germline V gene (reference sequence). V lost 0 bases, J lost 4 bases, and 9 bases lay in between. CDR3 protein: CASSLSGTVYGYTF. The CDR3 nucleotides are TGTGCCAGCAGTTTATCGGGCACAGTCTATGGCTACACCTTC.

V gene TRBV19 combines with J gene TRBJ1-2; TRBD1 agrees at 11 bases. The CDR3 extends over 14 amino acids. Unmatched junction bases numbered 6, after V lost 9 bases and J lost 3 bases. CDR1 LNHDA and CDR2 SQIVND come from the germline V gene (reference sequence). CDR3 sequence reads: CASLRTGGDYGYTF. In nucleotides, the CDR3 is TGTGCCAGCCTTAGGACAGGGGGCGACTATGGCTACACCTTC. The variable domain in full, with the rest retrieved from reference TRBV19 and TRBJ1-2, is DGGITQSPKYLFRKEGQNVTLSCEQNLNHDAMYWYRQDPGQGLRLIYYSQIVNDFQKGDIAEGYSVSREKKESFPLTVTSAQKNPTAFYLCASLRTGGDYGYTFGSGTRLTVV.

This clone appeared once. The V gene is TRBV6-5, the J gene TRBJ2-3, with D maybe TRBD2 (5 bases). The germline V gene encodes CDR1 MNHEY and CDR2 SVGAGI. Deletions cut 5 bases from V and 3 bases from J, with 15 bases between. The CDR3 has 15 amino acids. CDR3 loop: CASSQHPPGTDTQYF. The CDR3 nucleotides are TGTGCCAGCAGTCAACACCCACCGGGGACAGATACGCAGTATTTT.

The V gene is TRBV4-3, the J gene TRBJ2-7; a weak D match, TRBD2 (6 bases). The CDR3 covers 14 residues. Trimming stripped 0 bases from V and 6 bases from J, with 12 bases between. The germline CDR1 and CDR2 sequences are LGHNA and YSLEER. The CDR3 sequence is CASSQDTGTREQYF. The CDR3 DNA follows: TGCGCCAGCAGCCAAGATACGGGGACTCGCGAGCAGTACTTC.

The genes are TRBV9 and TRBJ1-4; 7 bases match TRBD1. Germline V lookup: CDR1 SGDLS, CDR2 YYNGEE. The CDR3 loop spans 16 amino acids. Trimming cost V 3 bases and J 5 bases; bases outside gene matches: 10. The CDR3 DNA reads TGTGCCAGCAGCGCATATGAGGGGGCGATGAATGAAAAACTGTTTTTT. Residues: CASSAYEGAMNEKLFF. Using reference TRBV9 and TRBJ1-4 for the parts outside the CDR3, the full variable domain is DSGVTQTPKHLITATGQRVTLRCSPRSGDLSVYWYQQSLDQGLQFLIQYYNGEERAKGNILERFSAQQFPDLHSELNLSSLELGDSALYFCASSAYEGAMNEKLFFGSGTQLSVL.

This clone rates as medium-sized. The rearrangement links TRBV7-3 to TRBJ1-6, with D unresolved. V lost 0 bases and J 9 bases, leaving 9 bases between the germline ends. Germline CDR1 SGHTA, CDR2 FQGTGA. CDR3 length equals 14 residues. In DNA, the CDR3 is TGTGCCAGCAGCTTAACGGGCGTCGGTTCACCCCTCCACTTT. Translated: CASSLTGVGSPLHF.

The J gene is TRBJ2-1, the V gene TRBV6-6; a possible D gene is TRBD2 (5 bases). Trimming stripped 7 bases from V and 0 bases from J, with 16 bases between. The CDR3 consists of 16 residues. From germline, CDR1 is MNHNY and CDR2 SVGAGI (reference sequence). CDR3 sequence reads: CASTRLSRGSYNEQFF. The CDR3 DNA reads TGTGCCAGCACCCGACTCAGCCGGGGCTCCTACAATGAGCAGTTCTTC.

V and J are TRBV11-1 and TRBJ2-1; TRBD2 is a possible D gene (6 bases). Trimming removed 5 bases from V and 9 bases from J, with 11 bases in between. The V gene's germline CDR1 is SGHAT and CDR2 FQDESV (reference sequence). The CDR3 loop spans 12 amino acids. The CDR3 is CASSPTSREQFF. Written as DNA, the CDR3 is TGTGCCAGCAGCCCAACTAGCCGTGAGCAGTTCTTC. The full variable domain, rest sourced from reference TRBV11-1 and TRBJ2-1, is EAEVAQSPRYKITEKSQAVAFWCDPISGHATLYWYRQILGQGPELLVQFQDESVVDDSQLPKDRFSAERLKGVDSTLKIQPAELGDSAMYLCASSPTSREQFFGPGTRLTVL.

The chain employs TRBV5-1 and TRBJ1-2; 7 nucleotides align to TRBD1. Germline loops: CDR1 SGHRS, CDR2 YFSETQ. This CDR3 spans 14 amino acids. The V and J ends lost 3 bases and 7 bases, in that order; junction bases with no gene match: 9. The CDR3 region has the DNA TGCGCCAGCAGCTATGGACAGGCAGCCGGTGGCTACACCTTC. Encoded protein: CASSYGQAAGGYTF.

The chain joins TRBV11-2 to TRBJ2-1; D may be TRBD2 (5 bases). CDR1 is SGHAT, CDR2 FQNNGV, per germline. The CDR3 is made up of 12 amino acids. Trimming stripped 3 bases from V and 7 bases from J, with 7 bases between. The CDR3 sequence: CASSLTGNEQFF. CDR3 coding DNA: TGTGCCAGCAGCTTGACGGGGAATGAGCAGTTCTTC.

This rearrangement joins TRBV24-1 to TRBJ2-5, with 9 nucleotides matching TRBD1. The germline V gene encodes CDR1 KGHDR and CDR2 SFDVKD. J lost 5 bases, V lost 4 bases, and 4 bases had no gene match. This CDR3 region has 14 residues. The DNA for the CDR3 is TGTGCCACCAGTGAAACAGGGGGCTGGGAGACCCAGTACTTC. This translates into CATSETGGWETQYF.

The rearrangement links TRBV19 to TRBJ1-1, with a tentative D call TRBD1 (6 bases). The V gene lost 6 bases and the J gene lost 5 bases, with 16 bases spanning the gap. The CDR3 loop spans 14 amino acids. Germline V gene sequence: CDR1 LNHDA, CDR2 SQIVND (reference sequence). DNA for the CDR3: TGTGCCAGTAGGGATAGACAGGAAGGGACTGAAGCTTTCTTT. Encoded protein: CASRDRQEGTEAFF.